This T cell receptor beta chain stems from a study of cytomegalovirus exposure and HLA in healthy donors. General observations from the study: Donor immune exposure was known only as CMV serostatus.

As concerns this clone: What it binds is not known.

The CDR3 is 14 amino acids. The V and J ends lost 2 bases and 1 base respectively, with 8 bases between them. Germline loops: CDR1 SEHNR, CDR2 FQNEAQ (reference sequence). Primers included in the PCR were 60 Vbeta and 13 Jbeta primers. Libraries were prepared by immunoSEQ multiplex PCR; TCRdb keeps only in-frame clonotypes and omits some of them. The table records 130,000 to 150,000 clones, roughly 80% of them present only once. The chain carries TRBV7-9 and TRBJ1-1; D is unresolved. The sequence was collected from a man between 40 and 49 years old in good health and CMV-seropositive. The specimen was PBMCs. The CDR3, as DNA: TGTGCCAGCAGCTTATACTCTGGGAACACTGAAGCTTTCTTT. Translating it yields CASSLYSGNTEAFF.